Below are 24 T cell receptor beta chains sequenced from a single sample in a study of technical replicates of blood from a few donors. The repertoire was sequenced with immunoSEQ multiplex PCR; TCRdb's copy has only in-frame clones and lacks some. The table lists some 74,000 clones, 89% of them singletons. Sequencing used T cells isolated from PBMCs. The origin of the receptors is a human donor in good health.

The genes are TRBV30 and TRBJ2-3; the D is unclear. Germline lookup yields CDR1 GTSNPN and CDR2 SVGIG (reference sequence). The V end lost 0 bases, the J end lost 4 bases, and 14 bases lay between the germline ends. The CDR3 totals 15 residues. The CDR3 coding sequence is TGTGCCTGGAGTGTACTGGGCGCTGGCTCAGATACGCAGTATTTT. Its protein product is CAWSVLGAGSDTQYF.

The chain employs TRBV5-4 and TRBJ2-7, with 8 bases fitting TRBD1. CDR3 size: 15 residues. Looked up from germline, CDR1 is SGHNT and CDR2 is YYREEE (reference sequence). J gave up 5 bases and V 0 bases, and 7 bases lay outside the gene matches. This chain's CDR3 is CASSLVTGVWDEQYF. As DNA, the CDR3 is TGTGCCAGCAGCTTGGTGACAGGGGTCTGGGACGAGCAGTACTTC. Full variable domain (remainder filled in from reference TRBV5-4 and TRBJ2-7): ETGVTQSPTHLIKTRGQQVTLRCSSQSGHNTVSWYQQALGQGPQFIFQYYREEENGRGNFPPRFSGLQFPNYSSELNVNALELDDSALYLCASSLVTGVWDEQYFGPGTRLTVT.

The CDR3 coding sequence is TGTGCCAGCAGCTTGGACAGAGACTATGGCTACACCTTC. It is translated as CASSLDRDYGYTF. The V call is TRBV5-4, the J call TRBJ1-2; D is unclear. Germline V CDR1 and CDR2: SGHNT, YYREEE (reference sequence). The CDR3 is made up of 13 amino acids. V was pared by 0 bases and J by 3 bases, with 6 bases between.

This chain uses TRBV9 with TRBJ2-7; the match to TRBD2 covers 13 bases. V gave up 5 bases and J gave up 3 bases; unmatched junction bases: 17. The CDR3 runs to 19 residues. From germline, CDR1 is SGDLS and CDR2 YYNGEE. In DNA form, the CDR3 reads TGTGCCAGCAGTCCACCCCTCTTTGGGACTAGCGGGAAGATCTACGAGCAGTACTTC. Its translation is CASSPPLFGTSGKIYEQYF.

This clone was counted a single time. The chain is built from TRBV27 and TRBJ1-1, with D possibly matching TRBD1 (5 bases). Germline CDR1 MNHEY, CDR2 SMNVEV (reference sequence). CDR3 size: 17 residues. Trimming took 6 bases from V and 0 from J, leaving 20 bases between them. This CDR3 is CASSPPLGGYMNTEAFF. In DNA, the CDR3 is TGTGCCAGCAGCCCCCCCCTGGGGGGTTACATGAACACTGAAGCTTTCTTT.

The chain recombines TRBV28 with TRBJ2-7; 7 bases fit TRBD1. V was clipped by 5 bases and J by 2 bases; unmatched bases: 6. The CDR3 is 14 residues long. Germline CDR1 and CDR2: MDHEN and SYDVKM. CDR3 sequence reads: CASSTRQGTYEQYF. The CDR3 coding sequence is TGTGCCAGCAGTACCCGACAGGGAACCTACGAGCAGTACTTC. Full variable domain (remainder filled in from reference TRBV28 and TRBJ2-7): DVKVTQSSRYLVKRTGEKVFLECVQDMDHENMFWYRQDPGLGLRLIYFSYDVKMKEKGDIPEGYSVSREKKERFSLILESASTNQTSMYLCASSTRQGTYEQYFGPGTRLTVT.

This chain connects TRBV5-4 to TRBJ2-7; 8 bases map to TRBD2. In germline, CDR1 is SGHNT, CDR2 YYREEE (reference sequence). Germline trimming cut 8 bases from V and 7 bases from J; bases unmatched to any gene: 14. CDR3 length equals 14 residues. CDR3 region: CASTTGGRVEEQYF. Written as DNA, the CDR3 is TGTGCCAGTACTACGGGAGGGCGAGTTGAGGAGCAGTACTTC.

The V gene is TRBV4-3, the J gene TRBJ1-2; possible D gene TRBD1, 6 bases. V was trimmed by 4 bases and J by 2 bases, leaving 17 bases between them. The germline V gene has CDR1 LGHNA and CDR2 YSLEER. The CDR3 has 16 residues. The CDR3 DNA is TGCGCCAGCAGCCCGGACACGGGGACATTAAACTATGGCTACACCTTC. It translates to CASSPDTGTLNYGYTF.

The CDR3 DNA reads as TGTGCCAGCAGTTACGCGACAGGGAACGAGCAGTACTTC. Its translation is CASSYATGNEQYF. V usage is TRBV27 and J usage is TRBJ2-7, with TRBD1 matching 7 bases. The V gene end was trimmed by 4 bases and the J gene end by 5 bases; junction bases not matched to a gene: 5. CDR1 and CDR2 (germline): MNHEY, SMNVEV (reference sequence). The CDR3 totals 13 residues.

This clone was seen just once. The chain is built from TRBV5-4 and TRBJ2-7, with TRBD1 as a possible D gene (6 bases). The germline V and J ends were trimmed by 0 bases and 1 base, with 11 bases remaining between them. Germline CDR1 SGHNT, CDR2 YYREEE (reference sequence). The CDR3 length is 15 residues. CDR3 protein: CASSLVSRGSYEQYF. The CDR3 region has the DNA TGTGCCAGCAGCTTGGTAAGCAGGGGATCCTACGAGCAGTACTTC. Full variable domain (outside the CDR3, taken from reference TRBV5-4 and TRBJ2-7): ETGVTQSPTHLIKTRGQQVTLRCSSQSGHNTVSWYQQALGQGPQFIFQYYREEENGRGNFPPRFSGLQFPNYSSELNVNALELDDSALYLCASSLVSRGSYEQYFGPGTRLTVT.

The genes are TRBV4-2 and TRBJ2-3; TRBD2 matches at 7 bases. V shed 6 bases, J shed 1 base, and the junction held 7 bases outside the gene matches. The CDR3 totals 15 residues. CDR1 LGHNA and CDR2 YNFKEQ come from the germline V gene. CDR3 nucleotide sequence: TGTGCCAGCAGGGCACTAGCGCAAGGCACAGATACGCAGTATTTT. Residues: CASRALAQGTDTQYF.

The rearrangement links TRBV13 to TRBJ2-5; perhaps TRBD1 as D (6 bases). The V and J ends lost 5 bases and 2 bases respectively, with 12 bases between them. The germline gives CDR1 PRHDT, CDR2 FYEKMQ (reference sequence). The CDR3 consists of 14 residues. CDR3 amino acids: CASSPGQLQETQYF. In DNA form, the CDR3 reads TGTGCCAGCAGCCCGGGACAACTACAAGAGACCCAGTACTTC.

This clone was found once. It is unclear where the CDR3 begins or ends on the DNA, so no DNA is shown, and the CDR3 is as TCRdb lists it. The gene calls are TRBV5-6 and TRBJ2-7; TRBD2, the table's D call, was not compared with the DNA. The CDR3 is 15 residues long, counting both termini. Germline CDR1 SGHDT, CDR2 YYEEEE. The CDR3 is CASSFLWTETYEQYF.

This clone was detected only a few times. The chain couples TRBV10-1 to TRBJ1-5, with D unresolved. This CDR3 comprises 12 residues. The germline V and J ends were trimmed by 7 bases and 7 bases, with 11 bases remaining between them. CDR1 and CDR2 (germline): WNHNN, SYGVQD (reference sequence). The CDR3 loop is CASTRGNQPQHF. CDR3 DNA sequence: TGCGCCAGCACCCGCGGGAACCAGCCCCAGCATTTT.

This clone was recorded only once. The chain joins TRBV4-3 to TRBJ1-6; the match to TRBD1 covers 9 bases. Germline trimming cut 2 bases from V and 9 bases from J; bases unmatched to any gene: 11. Germline lookup yields CDR1 LGHNA and CDR2 YSLEER. The CDR3 totals 17 residues. The CDR3 nucleotides are TGCGCCAGCAGCCAATTTCCGGGACAGGGAGGGGGTTCACCCCTCCACTTT. Encoded protein: CASSQFPGQGGGSPLHF.

The gene calls are TRBV9 and TRBJ2-1; weak D call: TRBD1 (6 bases). Deletions cut 3 bases from V and 2 bases from J, with 12 bases between. CDR1 is SGDLS, CDR2 YYNGEE, per germline. This CDR3 spans 15 amino acids. The CDR3 loop reads CASSAPGHPYNEQFF. DNA of the CDR3: TGTGCCAGCAGCGCACCGGGACATCCCTACAATGAGCAGTTCTTC.

The chain links TRBV11-1 to TRBJ2-1; 11 bases match TRBD1. This CDR3 is built from 14 residues. CDR1 SGHAT and CDR2 FQDESV come from the germline V gene (reference sequence). V lost 5 bases, J lost 8 bases, and 5 bases stayed unmatched. The CDR3 here is CASSRTGGSYEQFF. The CDR3 DNA reads as TGTGCCAGCAGCAGGACAGGGGGCAGTTATGAGCAGTTCTTC.

The rearrangement joins TRBV6-5 to TRBJ2-5; 7 bases line up with TRBD2. The CDR3 has 14 amino acids. Germline CDR1 and CDR2: MNHEY and SVGAGI. Germline trimming cut 2 bases from V and 5 bases from J; bases unmatched to any gene: 5. The CDR3 sequence: CASSYGRAGETQYF. The CDR3 DNA is TGTGCCAGCAGTTACGGGAGGGCCGGGGAGACCCAGTACTTC.

CDR3: CASSSANTGELFF. The CDR3, as DNA: TGTGCCAGTAGTTCGGCGAACACCGGGGAGCTGTTTTTT. The rearrangement joins TRBV19 to TRBJ2-2; no clear D gene. CDR1 is LNHDA, CDR2 SQIVND, per germline (reference sequence). Trimming took off 5 bases at V and 0 bases at J, with 4 bases between the two ends. The CDR3 is made up of 13 amino acids. The full variable domain, in which reference TRBV19 and TRBJ2-2 provide the parts outside the CDR3, is DGGITQSPKYLFRKEGQNVTLSCEQNLNHDAMYWYRQDPGQGLRLIYYSQIVNDFQKGDIAEGYSVSREKKESFPLTVTSAQKNPTAFYLCASSSANTGELFFGEGSRLTVL.

The rearrangement links TRBV6-6 to TRBJ2-7; perhaps TRBD2 as D (5 bases). CDR3 size: 15 residues. Trimming took off 0 bases at V and 3 bases at J, with 12 bases between the two ends. Germline CDR1 and CDR2: MNHNY and SVGAGI (reference sequence). The CDR3 DNA reads as TGTGCCAGCAGTTACTCCGGGGTCCAAGGCTACGAGCAGTACTTC. Protein product: CASSYSGVQGYEQYF.

The V gene is TRBV27, the J gene TRBJ1-5, with a tentative D call TRBD1 (6 bases). V was pared by 4 bases and J by 6 bases, with 13 bases between. Germline CDR1 reads MNHEY; CDR2 reads SMNVEV (reference sequence). This CDR3 is 14 amino acids long. The CDR3 is CASSSQGGGQPQHF. The CDR3 bases are TGTGCCAGCAGTTCACAGGGTGGGGGTCAGCCCCAGCATTTT.

Only a few counts were recorded for this clone. J is TRBJ1-5 and V is TRBV28; D call uncertain. Germline V gives CDR1 MDHEN, CDR2 SYDVKM. Between the trimmed V and J ends, which lost 1 base and 5 bases, there was a span of 3 bases. This CDR3 has 12 amino acids. The CDR3 region has the DNA TGTGCCAGCAGTTTATCTTATCAGCCCCAGCATTTT. Residues: CASSLSYQPQHF.

The chain uses TRBV9 and TRBJ2-7, with 14 nucleotides matching TRBD2. This CDR3 is built from 17 residues. CDR1 SGDLS and CDR2 YYNGEE come from the germline V gene. The V gene end was trimmed by 0 bases and the J gene end by 2 bases; junction bases not matched to a gene: 4. CDR3 in DNA: TGTGCCAGCAGCGTAGGGGGGACTAGCGGGAGCCCCTACGAGCAGTACTTC. Its translation: CASSVGGTSGSPYEQYF.

The chain recombines TRBV19 with TRBJ2-7, with 7 nucleotides matching TRBD1. The CDR3 contains 12 residues. J lost 3 bases, V lost 4 bases, and 0 bases had no gene match. CDR1 LNHDA and CDR2 SQIVND come from the germline V gene (reference sequence). The CDR3 is CASSTGGYEQYF. CDR3 bases: TGTGCCAGTAGTACAGGGGGCTACGAGCAGTACTTC. The whole variable domain, filled in from reference TRBV19 and TRBJ2-7, reads DGGITQSPKYLFRKEGQNVTLSCEQNLNHDAMYWYRQDPGQGLRLIYYSQIVNDFQKGDIAEGYSVSREKKESFPLTVTSAQKNPTAFYLCASSTGGYEQYFGPGTRLTVT.